A selection of T cell receptor beta chains follows, all from one sample in a study of post-analysis software for immune sequencing data. TCRdb re-called the PCR reads with MiXCR, one entry per CDR3 protein. The sample has 650,000 to 850,000 distinct CDR3 sequences, 35% to 55% seen once. The sample comprised blood. These receptors all stem from a girl aged 5-17 years with multiple sclerosis. Each CDR3 is given with its conserved first and last residue. A D gene is named only where the DNA matches it firmly. Where a row states a size, it is once, few, many or the class of an expanded clone; other rows omit it.

D gene,V gene,clone size,J gene,CDR3 DNA,CDR3 protein
NA,TRBV7-9,NA,TRBJ2-3,TGTGCCAGCAGCCACGGGCCCACGGCAGATACGCAGTATTTT,CASSHGPTADTQYF
TRBD2,TRBV4-3,NA,TRBJ2-4,TGCGCCAGCAGCCAAGACCGGACTAGCCTAGCCAAAAACATTCAGTACTTC,CASSQDRTSLAKNIQYF
TRBD2,TRBV20-1,few,TRBJ2-7,TGCAGTGCTAGAGTTGCGGGGGTTTCCTACGAGCAGTACTTC,CSARVAGVSYEQYF
NA,TRBV14,NA,TRBJ2-1,TGTGCCAGCAGCCAACCACACCCTAGCGAACCCTACAATGAGCAGTTCTTC,CASSQPHPSEPYNEQFF
NA,TRBV5-1,NA,TRBJ1-2,TGCGCCAGCAGCTTCGGAGACATCTATGGCTACACCTTC,CASSFGDIYGYTF
NA,TRBV10-2,once,TRBJ1-6,TGCGCCAGCAGCAGAGGCCTGGGGCAGGGTAATTCACCCCTCCACTTT,CASSRGLGQGNSPLHF
NA,TRBV7-8,few,TRBJ2-3,TGTGCCAGCAGCCACGGGCCCGAGGCGAATACGCAGTATTTT,CASSHGPEANTQYF
NA,TRBV12-3/TRBV12-4,NA,TRBJ2-1,TGTGCCAGCAGTTCGGACTTAGGGAATGAGCAGTTCTTC,CASSSDLGNEQFF
NA,TRBV29-1,NA,TRBJ2-7,TGCAGCGTTGAAGATGAAGAGTCCGGTTTGGCCCAGTACTTC,CSVEDEESGLAQYF
NA,TRBV6-5,NA,TRBJ1-4,TGTGCCAGCAGTTACCTATTCGACGTGACAGGTCCTGGATTTGAAAAACTGTTTTTT,CASSYLFDVTGPGFEKLFF
NA,TRBV13,few,TRBJ2-3,TGTGCCAGCAGCAAACAGGGAACTAGCACAGATACGCAGTATTTT,CASSKQGTSTDTQYF
NA,TRBV12-5,NA,TRBJ1-1,TGTGCTAGTGGTTTACAGGGCGGCACTGAAGCTTTCTTT,CASGLQGGTEAFF
NA,TRBV12-3/TRBV12-4,NA,TRBJ2-7,TGTGCCAGCAGTTTAGGAGAGCGCGAGCAGTACTTC,CASSLGEREQYF
NA,TRBV5-1,NA,TRBJ2-5,TGCGCCAGCAGCTCCGCAGGGAAAGGGGAGCAGTACTTC,CASSSAGKGEQYF
NA,TRBV20-1,NA,TRBJ2-3,TGCAGTGCTCCTCGACAGCTTAGCACAGATACGCAGTATTTT,CSAPRQLSTDTQYF
NA,TRBV19,few,TRBJ2-6,TGTGCCAGTAGTATCCCGACAGGCACTGGGGCCAACGTCCTGACTTTC,CASSIPTGTGANVLTF
NA,TRBV9,NA,TRBJ1-5,TGTGCCAGCAGCGCAGACCCAGGGACCGATCAGCCCCAGCATTTT,CASSADPGTDQPQHF
NA,TRBV6-5,NA,TRBJ1-4,TGTGCCAGCAGAGATATAAATGAAAAACTGTTTTTT,CASRDINEKLFF
TRBD1,TRBV27,NA,TRBJ2-1,TGTGCCAGCAGTTTCCCCATTACAGGGGAAACCCGTTACAATGAGCAGTTCTTC,CASSFPITGETRYNEQFF
NA,TRBV6-6,NA,TRBJ2-1,TGTGCCAGCAGCTTAGGCGGTGGGCCAGTCCCTCTGATCTACAATGAGCAGTTCTTC,CASSLGGGPVPLIYNEQFF
NA,TRBV4-1,NA,TRBJ2-4,TGCGCCAGCAGCCAAGACAGGGAAAACATTCGGTACTTC,CASSQDRENIRYF
NA,TRBV20-1,NA,TRBJ2-3,TGCAGTGCCAACCTGGACAGCACTAGCACAGATACGCAGTATTTT,CSANLDSTSTDTQYF
NA,TRBV6-2/TRBV6-3,NA,TRBJ2-5,TGTGCCAGCAGTTACGAACACCAAGAGACCCAGTACTTC,CASSYEHQETQYF
TRBD1,TRBV5-6,few,TRBJ2-3,TGTGCCAGCAGCATTACCACAGGGGCAGATACGCAGTATTTT,CASSITTGADTQYF